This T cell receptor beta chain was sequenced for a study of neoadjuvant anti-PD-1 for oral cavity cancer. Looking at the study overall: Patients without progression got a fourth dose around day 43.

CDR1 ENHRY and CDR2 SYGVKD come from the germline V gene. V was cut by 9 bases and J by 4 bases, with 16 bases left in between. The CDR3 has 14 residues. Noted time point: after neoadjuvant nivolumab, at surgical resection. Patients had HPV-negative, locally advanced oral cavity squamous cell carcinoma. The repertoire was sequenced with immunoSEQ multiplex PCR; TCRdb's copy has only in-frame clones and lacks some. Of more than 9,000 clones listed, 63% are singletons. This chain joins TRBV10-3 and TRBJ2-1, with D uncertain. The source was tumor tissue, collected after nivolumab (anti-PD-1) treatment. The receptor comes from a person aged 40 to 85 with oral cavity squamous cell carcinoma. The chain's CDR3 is CAIMGSQTYNEQFF. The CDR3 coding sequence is TGTGCCATTATGGGCAGCCAGACATACAATGAGCAGTTCTTC.